The rows below give T cell receptor beta chains drawn from one sample of a study of blood T cell repertoires in COVID-19. TCRdb keeps only in-frame clones here, not all; method: immunoSEQ multiplex PCR. The sample shows about 51,000 clones, approximately 85% of them seen only once. Sequencing was performed on peripheral blood. These receptors were obtained from a human donor with acute or convalescent COVID-19. The donor label of this sample is uncertain. Each CDR3 is given with its conserved first and last residue. D genes are given only for firm matches. Only part of the rows carry a size: once, few, many, or a class if the clone is expanded.

D: -
V: TRBV27
J: TRBJ1-5
size: -
DNA: TGTGCCAGCAGTTCCTCCAGCGGGGTTAGCAATCAGCCCCAGCATTTT
CDR3: CASSSSSGVSNQPQHF

D: -
V: TRBV29-1
J: TRBJ2-7
size: -
DNA: TGCAGCGTTGACGGAGCCTACGAGCAGTACTTC
CDR3: CSVDGAYEQYF

D: TRBD1
V: TRBV29-1
J: TRBJ1-1
size: -
DNA: TGCAGCGTCTTCCCTGACAGGGGGAACACTGAAGCTTTCTTT
CDR3: CSVFPDRGNTEAFF

D: -
V: TRBV2
J: TRBJ1-1
size: -
DNA: TGTGCCAGCAGTCGAGGGCTCGACACTGAAGCTTTCTTT
CDR3: CASSRGLDTEAFF

D: -
V: TRBV4-2
J: TRBJ2-1
size: once
DNA: TGTGCCAGCAGCCTGGAGGGTAGGGTTGAGCAGTTCTTC
CDR3: CASSLEGRVEQFF

D: TRBD1
V: TRBV11-3
J: TRBJ2-2
size: -
DNA: TGTGCCAGCAGCATGGGACAGGCCACCGGGGAGCTGTTTTTT
CDR3: CASSMGQATGELFF

D: TRBD1
V: TRBV4-2
J: TRBJ2-7
size: -
DNA: TGTGCCAGCAGCCAAAATTCCGGGACAGGGTACTACGAGCAGTACTTC
CDR3: CASSQNSGTGYYEQYF

D: -
V: TRBV29-1
J: TRBJ2-3
size: -
DNA: TGCAGCGCCGGCACAGATACGCAGTATTTT
CDR3: CSAGTDTQYF

D: -
V: TRBV7-2
J: TRBJ2-3
size: -
DNA: TGTGCCAGCAGCCCGGGAGGAGGACAGGGACCAGATACGCAGTATTTT
CDR3: CASSPGGGQGPDTQYF

D: TRBD1
V: TRBV5-6
J: TRBJ1-2
size: -
DNA: TGTGCCAGCAGCTACCCACCGGGACAGGGGCTTAGCTACACCTTC
CDR3: CASSYPPGQGLSYTF

D: -
V: TRBV6-5
J: TRBJ1-1
size: -
DNA: TGTGCCAGCAGGGAGGGAACTTTAAGCGGAGCTTTCTTT
CDR3: CASREGTLSGAFF

D: -
V: TRBV29-1
J: TRBJ2-5
size: -
DNA: TGCAGCGTTGTGTTGGGGGGAGAGACCCAGTACTTC
CDR3: CSVVLGGETQYF

D: -
V: TRBV5-1
J: TRBJ2-6
size: -
DNA: TGCGCCAGCAGCTCCTCCCAGTCTGGGGCCAACGTCCTGACTTTC
CDR3: CASSSSQSGANVLTF

D: -
V: TRBV6-2/TRBV6-3
J: TRBJ2-6
size: -
DNA: TGTGCCAGCAGTTCAGACCCCTGGCGGGGTAGCTCTGGGGCCAACGTCCTGACTTTC
CDR3: CASSSDPWRGSSGANVLTF

D: TRBD1
V: TRBV27
J: TRBJ1-3
size: few
DNA: TGTGCCAGCAGTTCCCAAAAACCGGGACAGGGAAGAGGCACCATATATTTT
CDR3: CASSSQKPGQGRGTIYF

D: -
V: TRBV28
J: TRBJ2-4
size: -
DNA: TGTGCCAGCAGCCGACGACAGCTAGCCAAAAACATTCAGTACTTC
CDR3: CASSRRQLAKNIQYF

D: -
V: TRBV7-2
J: TRBJ1-4
size: -
DNA: TGTGCCAGCAGCTTAGTTGCCGGGGGAGGTGAAAAACTGCTTTTT
CDR3: CASSLVAGGGEKLLF

D: -
V: TRBV30
J: TRBJ1-6
size: -
DNA: TGTGCCTGGAGTGGGGCGGGTAATTCACCCCTCCACTTT
CDR3: CAWSGAGNSPLHF

D: -
V: TRBV7-2
J: TRBJ2-1
size: -
DNA: TGTGCCAGCAGCTCGGGGATGGCGGGAGAGGGGGATAGGCAGTTCTTC
CDR3: CASSSGMAGEGDRQFF

D: TRBD2
V: TRBV7-2
J: TRBJ2-5
size: -
DNA: TGTGCCAGCAGCTTCGGCGGGGGGGCCGGGGAGACCCAGTACTTC
CDR3: CASSFGGGAGETQYF

D: TRBD2
V: TRBV19
J: TRBJ2-3
size: -
DNA: TGTGCCAGTAGTCTCGGGACTAGCGGACCTAGCACAGATACGCAGTATTTT
CDR3: CASSLGTSGPSTDTQYF

D: -
V: TRBV7-3
J: TRBJ1-1
size: few
DNA: TGTGCCAGCAGCTTACGGGGAGAGAACACTGAAGCTTTCTTT
CDR3: CASSLRGENTEAFF

D: -
V: TRBV20-1
J: TRBJ2-7
size: -
DNA: TGCAGTGCTAGTCTTCTAGAATCCTCCTACGAGCAGTACTTC
CDR3: CSASLLESSYEQYF

D: -
V: TRBV5-1
J: TRBJ1-3
size: -
DNA: TGCGCCAGCAGCGAAATGGCAGGGTCCGGAAACACCATATATTTT
CDR3: CASSEMAGSGNTIYF

D: -
V: TRBV3-1/TRBV3-2
J: TRBJ1-1
size: -
DNA: TGTGCCAGCAGCCCTGCGGGACCTAACACTGAAGCTTTCTTT
CDR3: CASSPAGPNTEAFF

D: -
V: TRBV9
J: TRBJ1-2
size: -
DNA: TGTGCCAGCAATAGTAACTATGGCTACACCTTC
CDR3: CASNSNYGYTF

D: -
V: TRBV3-1/TRBV3-2
J: TRBJ2-2
size: -
DNA: TGTGCCAGCAGCCAGAGTGGTAGAATGCCCGGGGAGCTGTTTTTT
CDR3: CASSQSGRMPGELFF

D: TRBD2
V: TRBV24-1
J: TRBJ2-1
size: -
DNA: TGTGCCACCAGTGATTCCTCAACACGGGGGGCTAGCGGGTCAAATGAGCAGTTCTTC
CDR3: CATSDSSTRGASGSNEQFF

D: -
V: TRBV27
J: TRBJ1-1
size: -
DNA: TGTGCCAGCAGACAACAGGAGGGGAACACTGAAGCTTTCTTT
CDR3: CASRQQEGNTEAFF

D: TRBD1
V: TRBV14
J: TRBJ2-7
size: medium-sized
DNA: TGTGCCAGCAGGGCCGGGACAGGGGGCAGCTACGAGCAGTACTTC
CDR3: CASRAGTGGSYEQYF

D: -
V: TRBV12-2
J: TRBJ1-5
size: -
DNA: TGTGCAAGTCGCTTAGCGTCCTCTACGGGGAGCAATCAGCCCCAGCATTTT
CDR3: CASRLASSTGSNQPQHF

D: -
V: TRBV7-8
J: TRBJ1-1
size: once
DNA: TGTGCCAGCAGCTTAGGTGCGGCTATGAACACTGAAGCTTTCTTT
CDR3: CASSLGAAMNTEAFF

D: -
V: TRBV11-3
J: TRBJ1-1
size: -
DNA: TGTGCCAGCAGCTTAGGAGGGTCAGCTTTCTTT
CDR3: CASSLGGSAFF

D: TRBD1
V: TRBV28
J: TRBJ1-1
size: -
DNA: TGTGCCAGCACCTTTCAGACAGGGGGCTTGGCTTTCTTT
CDR3: CASTFQTGGLAFF

D: TRBD1
V: TRBV25-1
J: TRBJ1-1
size: -
DNA: TGTGCCGGGACAGGTAGGTACTCTGTAGACACTGAAGCTTTCTTT
CDR3: CAGTGRYSVDTEAFF

D: TRBD2
V: TRBV13
J: TRBJ2-7
size: -
DNA: TGTGCCAGCAGCGTAACTAGCGGAGCCTACGAGCAGTACTTC
CDR3: CASSVTSGAYEQYF

D: TRBD1
V: TRBV6-6
J: TRBJ1-2
size: few
DNA: TGTGCCAGCACCATGACAGGGAGAGACTATGGCTACACCTTC
CDR3: CASTMTGRDYGYTF

D: TRBD1
V: TRBV6-1
J: TRBJ1-5
size: -
DNA: TGTGCCAGCAGTGAAGTCGGGACAGGGGCTCAGCCCCAGCATTTT
CDR3: CASSEVGTGAQPQHF

D: -
V: TRBV12-3/TRBV12-4
J: TRBJ2-3
size: once
DNA: TGTGCCAGCCACAGGGGCACAGATACGCAGTATTTT
CDR3: CASHRGTDTQYF

D: -
V: TRBV30
J: TRBJ1-3
size: -
DNA: TGTGCCTCCATTCAGGCCTCTGGAAACACCATATATTTT
CDR3: CASIQASGNTIYF

D: TRBD2
V: TRBV9
J: TRBJ2-5
size: -
DNA: TGTGCCAGCAGCGTAGGGGGACTAGCGGGGCTTGAGACCCAGTACTTC
CDR3: CASSVGGLAGLETQYF

D: -
V: TRBV7-2
J: TRBJ1-4
size: -
DNA: TGTGCCAGCAGCTTTCCGGGAGGCACTAATGAAAAACTGTTTTTT
CDR3: CASSFPGGTNEKLFF

D: TRBD1
V: TRBV10-3
J: TRBJ2-7
size: -
DNA: TGTGCCATCAGCCCCGGGACAGGGACCTACGAGCAGTACTTC
CDR3: CAISPGTGTYEQYF

D: -
V: TRBV11-2
J: TRBJ1-1
size: -
DNA: TGTGCCAGCAGCCAGGGCTACACTGAAGCTTTCTTT
CDR3: CASSQGYTEAFF

D: -
V: TRBV28
J: TRBJ1-2
size: -
DNA: TGTGCCAGCCGCGGACAGAATAACTATGGCTACACCTTC
CDR3: CASRGQNNYGYTF

D: TRBD1
V: TRBV19
J: TRBJ1-2
size: -
DNA: TGTGCCAGTAGTGACAGGGGGAACGGCTACACCTTC
CDR3: CASSDRGNGYTF

D: -
V: TRBV7-9
J: TRBJ2-2
size: once
DNA: TGTGCCAGCAGCGAAACCGGGACTTACACCGGGGAGCTGTTTTTT
CDR3: CASSETGTYTGELFF